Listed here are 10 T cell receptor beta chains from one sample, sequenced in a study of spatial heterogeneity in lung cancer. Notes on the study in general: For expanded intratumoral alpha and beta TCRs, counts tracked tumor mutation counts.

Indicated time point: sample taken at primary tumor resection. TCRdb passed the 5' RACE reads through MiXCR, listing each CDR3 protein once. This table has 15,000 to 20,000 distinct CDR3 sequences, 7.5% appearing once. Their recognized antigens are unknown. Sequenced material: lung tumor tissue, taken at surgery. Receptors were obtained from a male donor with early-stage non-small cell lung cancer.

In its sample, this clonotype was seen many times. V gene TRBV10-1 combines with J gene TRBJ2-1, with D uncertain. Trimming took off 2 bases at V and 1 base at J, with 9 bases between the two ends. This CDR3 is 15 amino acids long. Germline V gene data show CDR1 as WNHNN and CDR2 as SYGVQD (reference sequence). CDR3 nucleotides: TGCGCCAGCAGTGAGACTGGGGTATCCTACAATGAGCAGTTCTTC. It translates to CASSETGVSYNEQFF.

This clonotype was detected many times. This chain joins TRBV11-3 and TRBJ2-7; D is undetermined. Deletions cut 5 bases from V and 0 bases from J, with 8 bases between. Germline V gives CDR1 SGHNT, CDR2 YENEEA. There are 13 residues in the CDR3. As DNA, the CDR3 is TGTGCCAGCAGCCTAACCCTCTCCTACGAGCAGTACTTC. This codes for CASSLTLSYEQYF.

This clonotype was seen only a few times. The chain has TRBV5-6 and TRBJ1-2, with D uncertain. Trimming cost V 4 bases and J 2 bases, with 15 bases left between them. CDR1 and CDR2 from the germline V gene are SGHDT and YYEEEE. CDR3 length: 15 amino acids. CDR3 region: CASSPPRGTNYGYTF. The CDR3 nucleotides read TGTGCCAGCAGCCCTCCCCGGGGAACCAACTATGGCTACACCTTC.

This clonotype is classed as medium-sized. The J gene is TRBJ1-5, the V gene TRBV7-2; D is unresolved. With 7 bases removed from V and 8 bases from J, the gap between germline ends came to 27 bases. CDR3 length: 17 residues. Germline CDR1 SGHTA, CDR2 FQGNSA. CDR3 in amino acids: CASTPGPLTGSGKPQHF. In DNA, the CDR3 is TGTGCCAGCACCCCCGGGCCCCTGACGGGCTCCGGGAAGCCCCAGCATTTT. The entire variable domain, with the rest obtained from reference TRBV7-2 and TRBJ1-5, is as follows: GAGVSQSPSNKVTEKGKDVELRCDPISGHTALYWYRQSLGQGLEFLIYFQGNSAPDKSGLPSDRFSAERTGGSVSTLTIQRTQQEDSAVYLCASTPGPLTGSGKPQHFGDGTRLSIL.

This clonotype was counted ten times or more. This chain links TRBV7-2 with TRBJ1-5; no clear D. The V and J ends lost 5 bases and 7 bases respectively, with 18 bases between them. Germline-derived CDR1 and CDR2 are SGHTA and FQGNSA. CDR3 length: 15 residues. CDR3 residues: CASSPAGPRRQPQHF. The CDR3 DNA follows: TGTGCCAGCAGCCCTGCCGGACCCCGCAGGCAGCCCCAGCATTTT.

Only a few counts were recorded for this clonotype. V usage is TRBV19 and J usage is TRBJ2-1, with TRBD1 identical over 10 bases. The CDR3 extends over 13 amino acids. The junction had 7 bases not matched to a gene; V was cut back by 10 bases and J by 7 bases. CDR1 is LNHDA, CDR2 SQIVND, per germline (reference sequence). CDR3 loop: CATEGQGGNEQFF. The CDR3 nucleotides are TGTGCCACCGAAGGACAGGGGGGTAATGAGCAGTTCTTC. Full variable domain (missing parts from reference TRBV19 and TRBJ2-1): DGGITQSPKYLFRKEGQNVTLSCEQNLNHDAMYWYRQDPGQGLRLIYYSQIVNDFQKGDIAEGYSVSREKKESFPLTVTSAQKNPTAFYLCATEGQGGNEQFFGPGTRLTVL.

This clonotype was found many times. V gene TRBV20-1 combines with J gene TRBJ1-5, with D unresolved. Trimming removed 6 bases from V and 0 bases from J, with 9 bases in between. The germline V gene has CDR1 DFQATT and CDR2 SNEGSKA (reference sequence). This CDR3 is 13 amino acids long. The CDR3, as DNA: TGCAGTGCAATTAGGTATAGCAATCAGCCCCAGCATTTT. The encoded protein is CSAIRYSNQPQHF.

The CDR3 is CSVSLGAGGELFF. CDR3 DNA sequence: TGCAGCGTTTCCTTAGGAGCCGGCGGGGAGCTGTTTTTT. The rearrangement uses TRBV29-1 and TRBJ2-2; D is uncertain. Trimming took off 5 bases at V and 7 bases at J, with 14 bases between the two ends. Germline V gene sequence: CDR1 SQVTM, CDR2 ANQGSEA. CDR3 length: 13 residues.

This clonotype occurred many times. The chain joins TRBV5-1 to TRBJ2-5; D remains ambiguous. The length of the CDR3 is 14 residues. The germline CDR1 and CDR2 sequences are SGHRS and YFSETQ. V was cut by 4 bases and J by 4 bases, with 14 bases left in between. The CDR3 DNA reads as TGCGCCAGCAGCGCGAACAGCGATGGAGAGACCCAGTACTTC. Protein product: CASSANSDGETQYF.

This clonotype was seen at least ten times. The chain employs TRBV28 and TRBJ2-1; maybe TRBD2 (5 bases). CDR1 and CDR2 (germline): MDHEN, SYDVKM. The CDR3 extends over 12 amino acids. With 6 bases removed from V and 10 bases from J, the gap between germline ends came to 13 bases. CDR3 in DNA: TGTGCCAGCAGCTATAGTACGGGGGAGCAGTTCTTC. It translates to CASSYSTGEQFF.